The 4 T cell receptor beta chains presented below share a single source sample, sequenced in a study of blood T cell repertoires in COVID-19. This table comes from immunoSEQ multiplex PCR, and its TCRdb copy is limited to in-frame clones, with some not included. The sample records over 20,000 clones, about four fifths being singletons. Specimen: peripheral blood. The source of these receptors is a human donor in a cohort sampled during active COVID-19.

The gene calls are TRBV19 and TRBJ2-1, with D possibly matching TRBD2 (5 bases). V lost 2 bases and J lost 0, with 8 bases in between. The germline gives CDR1 LNHDA, CDR2 SQIVND (reference sequence). The CDR3 covers 15 residues. CDR3 protein: CASSIPGSSYNEQFF. CDR3 nucleotide sequence: TGTGCCAGTAGTATACCGGGGAGCTCCTACAATGAGCAGTTCTTC.

This clone was seen only once. The chain has TRBV5-1 and TRBJ1-3; TRBD1 might be the D (5 bases). The CDR3 has 15 residues. Germline CDR1 and CDR2: SGHRS and YFSETQ. Trimming shortened V by 4 bases and J by 2 bases, and 13 bases separated the two germline ends. The CDR3 spells CASSPQGTTGNTIYF. Here the CDR3 DNA reads TGCGCCAGCAGCCCGCAGGGTACTACTGGAAACACCATATATTTT. Full variable domain (outside the CDR3, taken from reference TRBV5-1 and TRBJ1-3): KAGVTQTPRYLIKTRGQQVTLSCSPISGHRSVSWYQQTPGQGLQFLFEYFSETQRNKGNFPGRFSGRQFSNSRSEMNVSTLELGDSALYLCASSPQGTTGNTIYFGEGSWLTVV.

The chain uses TRBV28 and TRBJ2-2; TRBD2 agrees at 11 bases. V was pared by 5 bases and J by 4 bases, with 12 bases of the junction left unmatched. Germline V gives CDR1 MDHEN, CDR2 SYDVKM. There are 18 residues in the CDR3. This CDR3 is CASSPPASGGPTTGELFF. DNA of the CDR3: TGTGCCAGCAGTCCCCCGGCTAGCGGGGGGCCGACCACCGGGGAGCTGTTTTTT.

CDR3 loop: CASSYQEFGTEAFF. For the CDR3, the DNA is TGTGCCAGCAGTTACCAGGAATTTGGAACTGAAGCTTTCTTT. The V call is TRBV27, the J call TRBJ1-1; D is uncertain. The germline V gene encodes CDR1 MNHEY and CDR2 SMNVEV (reference sequence). The CDR3 length is 14 residues. Trimming shortened V by 4 bases and J by 5 bases, and 14 bases separated the two germline ends.